The following is a T cell receptor (beta chain) sequence with its context. Its antigen is undetermined. The data originate from a study of response to subunit inactivated influenza vaccine. TCRdb reanalysed the RT-PCR reads using MiXCR and keeps one entry per CDR3 protein. The sample includes about 160,000 distinct CDR3 sequences, 9.5% to 13% seen only once; the top ten take about an eighth. The CDR3 length is 14 residues. With V trimmed by 7 bases and J by 5 bases, 8 bases remained unmatched. CDR1 is KGHSH, CDR2 LQKENI, per germline. Study-wide results and limits: Only a handful of new T cells, the authors suggested, are recruited with each seasonal influenza vaccination.

Specimen: non-naive T cells sorted from PBMCs, collected about 6 weeks after vaccination. This clonotype originated in a man between 50 and 59 years old who received an inactivated influenza vaccine. The chain couples TRBV18 to TRBJ1-1, with 9 positions matching TRBD1. CDR3 residues: CASFQGQGLTEAFF. Written as DNA, the CDR3 is TGTGCCAGCTTTCAGGGACAGGGCTTAACTGAAGCTTTCTTT.